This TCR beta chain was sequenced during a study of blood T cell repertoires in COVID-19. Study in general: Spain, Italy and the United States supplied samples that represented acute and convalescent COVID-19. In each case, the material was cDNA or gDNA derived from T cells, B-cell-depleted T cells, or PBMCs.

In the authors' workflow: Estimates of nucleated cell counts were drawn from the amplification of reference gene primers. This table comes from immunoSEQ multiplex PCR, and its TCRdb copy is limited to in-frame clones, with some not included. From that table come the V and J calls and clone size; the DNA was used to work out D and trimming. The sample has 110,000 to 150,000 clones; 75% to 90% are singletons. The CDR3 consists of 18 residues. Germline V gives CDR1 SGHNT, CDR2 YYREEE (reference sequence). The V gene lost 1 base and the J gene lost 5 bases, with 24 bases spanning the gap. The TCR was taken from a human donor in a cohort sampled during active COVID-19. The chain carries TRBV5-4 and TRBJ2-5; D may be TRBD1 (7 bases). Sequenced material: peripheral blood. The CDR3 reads CASSLRVSAGGNEETQYF. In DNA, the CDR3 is TGTGCCAGCAGCTTGAGAGTTAGTGCAGGGGGGAATGAGGAGACCCAGTACTTC.